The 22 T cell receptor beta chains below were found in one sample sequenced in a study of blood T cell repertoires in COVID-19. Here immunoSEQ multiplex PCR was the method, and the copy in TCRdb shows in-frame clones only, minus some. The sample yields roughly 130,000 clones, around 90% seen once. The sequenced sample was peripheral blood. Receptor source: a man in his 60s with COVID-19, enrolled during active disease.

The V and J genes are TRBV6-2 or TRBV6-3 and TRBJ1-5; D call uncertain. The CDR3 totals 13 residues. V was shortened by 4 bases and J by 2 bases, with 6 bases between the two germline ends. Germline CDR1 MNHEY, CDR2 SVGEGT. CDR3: CASSLQGNQPQHF. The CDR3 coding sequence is TGTGCCAGCAGTTTGCAGGGCAATCAGCCCCAGCATTTT.

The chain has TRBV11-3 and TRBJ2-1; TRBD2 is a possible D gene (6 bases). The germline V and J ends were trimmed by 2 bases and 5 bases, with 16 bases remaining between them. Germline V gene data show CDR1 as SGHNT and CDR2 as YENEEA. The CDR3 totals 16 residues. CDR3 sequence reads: CASSLRAGGWDNEQFF. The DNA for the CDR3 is TGTGCCAGCAGCTTAAGGGCAGGAGGGTGGGACAATGAGCAGTTCTTC. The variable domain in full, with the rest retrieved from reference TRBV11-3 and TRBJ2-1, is EAGVVQSPRYKIIEKKQPVAFWCNPISGHNTLYWYLQNLGQGPELLIRYENEEAVDDSQLPKDRFSAERLKGVDSTLKIQPAELGDSAVYLCASSLRAGGWDNEQFFGPGTRLTVL.

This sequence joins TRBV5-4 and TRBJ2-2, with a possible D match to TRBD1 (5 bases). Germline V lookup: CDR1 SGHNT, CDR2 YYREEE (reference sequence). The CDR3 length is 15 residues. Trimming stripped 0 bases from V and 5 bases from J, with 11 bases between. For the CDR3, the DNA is TGTGCCAGCAGCTTGGTGGGGCTCGTGACCGGGGAGCTGTTTTTT. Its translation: CASSLVGLVTGELFF.

CDR3 sequence (DNA): TGTGCCAGCAGGATTGGGGGACTAGCGGGAGAAAACTCTCAGTTCTTC. Its translation: CASRIGGLAGENSQFF. The chain links TRBV28 to TRBJ2-1; 14 nucleotides line up with TRBD2. This CDR3 comprises 16 residues. Germline CDR1 is MDHEN and CDR2 is SYDVKM. Trimming took 6 bases from V and 13 from J; bases not matched to a gene: 14. Based on the CDR3 plus reference TRBV28 and TRBJ2-1, the full variable domain is DVKVTQSSRYLVKRTGEKVFLECVQDMDHENMFWYRQDPGLGLRLIYFSYDVKMKEKGDIPEGYSVSREKKERFSLILESASTNQTSMYLCASRIGGLAGENSQFFGPGTRLTVL.

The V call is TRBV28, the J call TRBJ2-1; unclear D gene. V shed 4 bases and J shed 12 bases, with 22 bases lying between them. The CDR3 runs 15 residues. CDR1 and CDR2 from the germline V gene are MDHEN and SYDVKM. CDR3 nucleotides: TGTGCCAGCAGTTCCTCCTCACTATATAGAGGCGTGCAGTTCTTC. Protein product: CASSSSSLYRGVQFF.

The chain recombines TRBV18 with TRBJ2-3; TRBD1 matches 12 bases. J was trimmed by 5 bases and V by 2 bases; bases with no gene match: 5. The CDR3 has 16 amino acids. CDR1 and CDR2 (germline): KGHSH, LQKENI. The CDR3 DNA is TGTGCCAGCTCACCATCGGGACAGGGGGCTGGAGATACGCAGTATTTT. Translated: CASSPSGQGAGDTQYF.

CDR3 coding DNA: TGTGCCAGCAGTCTAGTAGTGGCAGCTATTAACACTGAAGCTTTCTTT. Amino acid sequence: CASSLVVAAINTEAFF. This chain joins TRBV7-9 and TRBJ1-1; no clear D. This CDR3 region has 16 residues. Per the germline V gene, CDR1 is SEHNR and CDR2 is FQNEAQ (reference sequence). The ends were cut back, 6 bases at V and 2 bases at J, with 19 bases in the middle.

CDR3 in amino acids: CASSLEGGERSYNEQFF. The CDR3 bases are TGTGCCAGCAGCTTAGAGGGGGGAGAGAGATCCTACAATGAGCAGTTCTTC. The J gene is TRBJ2-1, the V gene TRBV11-2; a weak D match, TRBD2 (6 bases). V was trimmed by 0 bases and J by 1 base, leaving 13 bases between them. Germline V gene lookup returns CDR1 SGHAT and CDR2 FQNNGV. The CDR3 totals 17 residues.

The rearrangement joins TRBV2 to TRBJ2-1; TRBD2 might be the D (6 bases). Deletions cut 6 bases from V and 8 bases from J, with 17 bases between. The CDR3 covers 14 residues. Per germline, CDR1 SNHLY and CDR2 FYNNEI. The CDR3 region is CASSEYTTSYEQFF. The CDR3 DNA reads TGTGCCAGCAGCGAATATACGACTAGTTATGAGCAGTTCTTC. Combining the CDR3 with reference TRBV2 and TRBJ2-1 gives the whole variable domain EPEVTQTPSHQVTQMGQEVILRCVPISNHLYFYWYRQILGQKVEFLVSFYNNEISEKSEIFDDQFSVERPDGSNFTLKIRSTKLEDSAMYFCASSEYTTSYEQFFGPGTRLTVL.

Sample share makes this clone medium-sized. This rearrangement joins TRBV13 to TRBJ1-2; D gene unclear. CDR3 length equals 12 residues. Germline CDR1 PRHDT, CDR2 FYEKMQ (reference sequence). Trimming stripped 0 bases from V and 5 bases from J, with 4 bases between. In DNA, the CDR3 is TGTGCCAGCAGCTTAGGGGAGTATGGCTACACCTTC. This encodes CASSLGEYGYTF.

DNA of the CDR3: TGTGCCAGTGCGGCCTCTAGCGGGAGGTCCCAAGAGACCCAGTACTTC. Encoded protein: CASAASSGRSQETQYF. This chain uses TRBV19 with TRBJ2-5; 11 nucleotides match TRBD2. After removal of 8 bases from V and 1 base from J, the junction contained 9 bases not matched to a gene. CDR1 and CDR2 (germline): LNHDA, SQIVND (reference sequence). The CDR3 runs to 16 residues. Full variable domain (outside the CDR3, taken from reference TRBV19 and TRBJ2-5): DGGITQSPKYLFRKEGQNVTLSCEQNLNHDAMYWYRQDPGQGLRLIYYSQIVNDFQKGDIAEGYSVSREKKESFPLTVTSAQKNPTAFYLCASAASSGRSQETQYFGPGTRLLVL.

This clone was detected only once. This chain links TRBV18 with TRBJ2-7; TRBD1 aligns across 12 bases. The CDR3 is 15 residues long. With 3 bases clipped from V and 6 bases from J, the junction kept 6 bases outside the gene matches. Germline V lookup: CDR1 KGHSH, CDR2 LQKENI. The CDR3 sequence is CASSPPGQGAFEQYF. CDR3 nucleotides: TGTGCCAGCTCACCGCCGGGACAGGGGGCCTTCGAGCAGTACTTC.

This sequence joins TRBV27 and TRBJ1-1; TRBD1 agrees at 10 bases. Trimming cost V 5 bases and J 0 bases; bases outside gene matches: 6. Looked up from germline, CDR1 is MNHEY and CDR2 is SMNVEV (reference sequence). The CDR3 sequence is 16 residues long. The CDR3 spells CASSKPTGGLNTEAFF. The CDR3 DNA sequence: TGTGCCAGCAGTAAACCGACAGGGGGCCTGAACACTGAAGCTTTCTTT.

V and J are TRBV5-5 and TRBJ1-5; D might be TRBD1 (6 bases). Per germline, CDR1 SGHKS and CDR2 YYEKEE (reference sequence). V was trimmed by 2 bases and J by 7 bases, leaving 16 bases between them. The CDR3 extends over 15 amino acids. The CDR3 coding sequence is TGTGCCAGCAGCTTCGAACAGGGCCGTGGACAGCCCCAGCATTTT. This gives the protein CASSFEQGRGQPQHF.

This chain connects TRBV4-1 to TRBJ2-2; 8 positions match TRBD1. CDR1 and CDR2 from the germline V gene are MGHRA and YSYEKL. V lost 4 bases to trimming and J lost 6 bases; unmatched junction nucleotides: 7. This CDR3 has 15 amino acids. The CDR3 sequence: CASSRVGQGPGELFF. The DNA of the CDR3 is TGCGCCAGCAGCCGGGTAGGACAGGGTCCCGGGGAGCTGTTTTTT.

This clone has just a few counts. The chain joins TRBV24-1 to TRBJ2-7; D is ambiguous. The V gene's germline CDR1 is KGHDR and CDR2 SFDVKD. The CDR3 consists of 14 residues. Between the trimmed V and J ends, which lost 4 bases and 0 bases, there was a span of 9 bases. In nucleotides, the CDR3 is TGTGCCACCAGTGACGGTGGTATCTCCTACGAGCAGTACTTC. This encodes CATSDGGISYEQYF.

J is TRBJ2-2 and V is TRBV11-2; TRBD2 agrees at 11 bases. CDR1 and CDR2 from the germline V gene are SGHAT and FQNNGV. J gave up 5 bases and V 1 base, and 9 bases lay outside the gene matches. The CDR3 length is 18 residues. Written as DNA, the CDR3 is TGTGCCAGCAGCTTAGGAACTAGCGGGAGTCCCTATACCGGGGAGCTGTTTTTT. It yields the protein CASSLGTSGSPYTGELFF.

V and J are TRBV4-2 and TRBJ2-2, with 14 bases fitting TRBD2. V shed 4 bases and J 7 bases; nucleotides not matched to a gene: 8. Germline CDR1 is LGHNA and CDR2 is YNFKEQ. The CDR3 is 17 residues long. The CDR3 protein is CASSLVTSGRADGELFF. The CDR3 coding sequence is TGTGCCAGCAGCCTCGTGACTAGCGGGAGGGCGGACGGGGAGCTGTTTTTT.

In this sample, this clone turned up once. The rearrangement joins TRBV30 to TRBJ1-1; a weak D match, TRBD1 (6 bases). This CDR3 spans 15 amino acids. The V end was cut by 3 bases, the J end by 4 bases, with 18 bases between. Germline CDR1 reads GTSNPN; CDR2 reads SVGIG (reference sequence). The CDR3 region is CAWRKFEGGGTEAFF. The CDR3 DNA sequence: TGTGCCTGGAGGAAATTTGAGGGAGGGGGCACTGAAGCTTTCTTT.

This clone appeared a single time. CDR3 coding DNA: TGTGCCAGCAGTGAGGGGGCAGGGGGCGGATCACCCCTCCACTTT. Its protein is CASSEGAGGGSPLHF. This chain joins TRBV2 and TRBJ1-6, with TRBD1 matching 8 bases. Germline lookup yields CDR1 SNHLY and CDR2 FYNNEI. V shed 3 bases and J 10 bases; nucleotides not matched to a gene: 8. The CDR3 spans 15 residues.

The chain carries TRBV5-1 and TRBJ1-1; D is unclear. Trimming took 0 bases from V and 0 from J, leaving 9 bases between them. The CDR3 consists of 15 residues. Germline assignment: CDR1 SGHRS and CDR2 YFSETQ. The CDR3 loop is CASSLDQVMNTEAFF. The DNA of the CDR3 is TGCGCCAGCAGCTTGGATCAGGTCATGAACACTGAAGCTTTCTTT.

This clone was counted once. The CDR3: CASSSRGLAEYEQYF. The CDR3 DNA sequence: TGTGCCAGCAGCTCCCGAGGACTAGCGGAATACGAGCAGTACTTC. V and J are TRBV7-9 and TRBJ2-7; 10 bases are shared with TRBD2. Germline loops: CDR1 SEHNR, CDR2 FQNEAQ (reference sequence). V gave up 4 bases and J gave up 4 bases; unmatched junction bases: 7. This CDR3 region has 15 residues.